One sample yielded the 13 T cell receptor beta chains listed below, sequenced in a study of T cells in localized non-small cell lung cancer. Generated by immunoSEQ multiplex PCR, the TCRdb table keeps only in-frame clones and is missing some. Among some 51,000 clones listed, just over 85% were seen once. The source was peripheral blood, collected before any cancer treatment. These receptors were taken from a woman between 35 and 70 years old with stage I lung adenocarcinoma.

The chain links TRBV14 to TRBJ2-1; D gene uncertain. The germline V and J ends were trimmed by 4 bases and 2 bases, with 6 bases remaining between them. Germline CDR1 SGHDN, CDR2 FVKESK. The CDR3 is made up of 13 amino acids. CDR3 loop: CASSLTTYNEQFF. The CDR3, as DNA: TGTGCCAGCAGCCTCACCACCTACAATGAGCAGTTCTTC. Supplemented by reference TRBV14 and TRBJ2-1, the full variable domain reads EAGVTQFPSHSVIEKGQTVTLRCDPISGHDNLYWYRRVMGKEIKFLLHFVKESKQDESGMPNNRFLAERTGGTYSTLKVQPAELEDSGVYFCASSLTTYNEQFFGPGTRLTVL.

The chain uses TRBV18 and TRBJ1-4, with D uncertain. Trimming stripped 3 bases from V and 7 bases from J, with 15 bases between. This CDR3 has 15 residues. Germline V CDR1 and CDR2: KGHSH, LQKENI. DNA of the CDR3: TGTGCCAGCTCACCGAGTGGAGGTTTCCCTGAAAAACTGTTTTTT. Translated, it gives CASSPSGGFPEKLFF.

The chain employs TRBV5-1 and TRBJ2-5; D perhaps matches TRBD2 (5 bases). The CDR3 length is 13 residues. Per germline, CDR1 SGHRS and CDR2 YFSETQ. V was pared by 7 bases and J by 4 bases, with 14 bases between. The chain's CDR3 is CASSVASPETQYF. The CDR3 DNA reads as TGCGCCAGCTCGGTAGCGTCTCCAGAGACCCAGTACTTC.

The V gene is TRBV18, the J gene TRBJ2-7, with TRBD2 matching 12 bases. The junction had 8 bases not matched to a gene; V was cut back by 2 bases and J by 6 bases. This CDR3 is 16 amino acids long. Germline CDR1 is KGHSH and CDR2 is LQKENI. The CDR3 reads CASSPATSGGLGEQYF. Written as DNA, the CDR3 is TGTGCCAGCTCACCAGCGACTAGCGGGGGTCTCGGCGAGCAGTACTTC.

The chain recombines TRBV11-3 with TRBJ2-7; maybe TRBD2 (7 bases). The V gene lost 2 bases and the J gene lost 2 bases, with 13 bases spanning the gap. This CDR3 region has 15 residues. Germline-derived CDR1 and CDR2 are SGHNT and YENEEA. DNA of the CDR3: TGTGCCAGCAGCTTAAGGGGGGGGTCGACCTACGAGCAGTACTTC. It yields the protein CASSLRGGSTYEQYF.

This rearrangement joins TRBV6-5 to TRBJ1-1; D not resolved. V gave up 5 bases and J gave up 5 bases, with 18 bases separating them. Germline V lookup: CDR1 MNHEY, CDR2 SVGAGI. The CDR3 has 15 residues. In DNA, the CDR3 is TGTGCCAGCAGTAGACATTCGATGGAGGCGACTGAAGCTTTCTTT. Translation: CASSRHSMEATEAFF.

The J gene is TRBJ2-5, the V gene TRBV5-4; 7 nucleotides line up with TRBD1. This CDR3 comprises 16 residues. Germline lookup yields CDR1 SGHNT and CDR2 YYREEE (reference sequence). J lost 1 base, V lost 3 bases, and 9 bases had no gene match. This chain's CDR3 is CASSSLSGTVQETQYF. For the CDR3, the DNA is TGTGCCAGCAGCTCCCTTTCCGGGACAGTCCAAGAGACCCAGTACTTC. The full variable domain, in which reference TRBV5-4 and TRBJ2-5 provide the parts outside the CDR3, is ETGVTQSPTHLIKTRGQQVTLRCSSQSGHNTVSWYQQALGQGPQFIFQYYREEENGRGNFPPRFSGLQFPNYSSELNVNALELDDSALYLCASSSLSGTVQETQYFGPGTRLLVL.

The V gene is TRBV6-1, the J gene TRBJ1-6; maybe TRBD1 (5 bases). The CDR3 has 15 residues. The V and J ends lost 6 bases and 10 bases respectively, with 19 bases between them. The germline gives CDR1 MNHNS, CDR2 SASEGT. The DNA for the CDR3 is TGTGCCAGCAGCCCCGAGGGACGAGTTCAATCACCCCTCCACTTT. It is translated as CASSPEGRVQSPLHF.

This chain joins TRBV9 and TRBJ2-7; D remains unclear. CDR1 and CDR2 (germline): SGDLS, YYNGEE. Trimming left V 4 bases short and J 2 bases short, with 13 bases between. This CDR3 has 14 amino acids. The DNA of the CDR3 is TGTGCCAGCAGCCCCAACACTGCTACCTACGAGCAGTACTTC. Its protein is CASSPNTATYEQYF.

The genes are TRBV30 and TRBJ1-2, with D unresolved. The V and J ends lost 0 bases and 1 base respectively, with 9 bases between them. The germline V gene has CDR1 GTSNPN and CDR2 SVGIG (reference sequence). The CDR3 spans 14 residues. The CDR3 DNA follows: TGTGCCTGGAGTGTCCGAGGGCTTAACTATGGCTACACCTTC. It yields the protein CAWSVRGLNYGYTF.

The chain recombines TRBV18 with TRBJ2-1, with 8 positions matching TRBD1. CDR3 length equals 15 residues. Germline V gene lookup returns CDR1 KGHSH and CDR2 LQKENI. J lost 5 bases, V lost 5 bases, and 8 bases had no gene match. The CDR3 nucleotides read TGTGCCAGCTCATCGACAGGGGCTTACGACAATGAGCAGTTCTTC. Its translation is CASSSTGAYDNEQFF.

The genes are TRBV7-8 and TRBJ1-2; TRBD1 matches 7 bases. J was trimmed by 2 bases and V by 2 bases; bases with no gene match: 11. CDR3 length equals 17 residues. Germline V gene data show CDR1 as SGHVS and CDR2 as FQNEAQ. CDR3 protein: CASSLSVRTGYNYGYTF. CDR3 DNA sequence: TGTGCCAGCAGCTTATCGGTCCGGACAGGCTACAACTATGGCTACACCTTC.

This clone was seen once. J is TRBJ1-4 and V is TRBV5-6, with a weak D call TRBD1 (6 bases). This CDR3 is 16 amino acids long. Germline values: CDR1 SGHDT, CDR2 YYEEEE. The V and J ends lost 4 bases and 8 bases respectively, with 21 bases between them. This CDR3 is CASSLASGGLGEKLFF. The DNA of the CDR3 is TGTGCCAGCAGCCTGGCGAGCGGGGGGCTGGGGGAAAAACTGTTTTTT.